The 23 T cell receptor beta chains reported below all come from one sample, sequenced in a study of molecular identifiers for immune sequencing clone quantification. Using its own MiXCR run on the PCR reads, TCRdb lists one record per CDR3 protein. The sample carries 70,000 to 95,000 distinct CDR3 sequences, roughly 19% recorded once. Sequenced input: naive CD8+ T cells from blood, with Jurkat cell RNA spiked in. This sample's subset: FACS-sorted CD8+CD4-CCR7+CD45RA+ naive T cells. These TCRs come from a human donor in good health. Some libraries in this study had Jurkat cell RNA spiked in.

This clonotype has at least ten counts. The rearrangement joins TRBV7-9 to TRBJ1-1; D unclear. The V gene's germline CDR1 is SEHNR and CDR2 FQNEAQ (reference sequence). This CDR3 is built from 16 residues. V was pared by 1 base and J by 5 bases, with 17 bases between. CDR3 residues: CASSLGITNILTEAFF. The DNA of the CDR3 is TGTGCCAGCAGCTTAGGGATTACTAACATTTTAACTGAAGCTTTCTTT.

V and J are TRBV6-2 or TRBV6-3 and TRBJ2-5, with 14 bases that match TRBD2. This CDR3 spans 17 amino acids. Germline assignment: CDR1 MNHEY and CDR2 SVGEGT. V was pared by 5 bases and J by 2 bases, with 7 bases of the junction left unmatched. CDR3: CASSPGLAGANQETQYF. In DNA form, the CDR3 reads TGTGCCAGCAGTCCGGGACTAGCGGGGGCCAATCAAGAGACCCAGTACTTC.

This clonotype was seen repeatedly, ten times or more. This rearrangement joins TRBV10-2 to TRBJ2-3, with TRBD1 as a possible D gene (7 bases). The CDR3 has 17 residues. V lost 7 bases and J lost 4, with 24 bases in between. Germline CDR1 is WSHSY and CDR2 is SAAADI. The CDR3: CASKGGRSGGSSDTQYF. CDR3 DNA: TGCGCCAGCAAGGGGGGAAGATCAGGGGGTTCTTCAGATACGCAGTATTTT.

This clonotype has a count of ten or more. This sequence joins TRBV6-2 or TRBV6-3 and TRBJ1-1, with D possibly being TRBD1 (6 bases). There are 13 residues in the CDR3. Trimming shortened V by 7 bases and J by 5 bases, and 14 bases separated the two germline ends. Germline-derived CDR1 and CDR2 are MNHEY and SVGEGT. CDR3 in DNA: TGTGCCAGCACTGGAGGGGGGAGTACTGAAGCTTTCTTT. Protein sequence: CASTGGGSTEAFF.

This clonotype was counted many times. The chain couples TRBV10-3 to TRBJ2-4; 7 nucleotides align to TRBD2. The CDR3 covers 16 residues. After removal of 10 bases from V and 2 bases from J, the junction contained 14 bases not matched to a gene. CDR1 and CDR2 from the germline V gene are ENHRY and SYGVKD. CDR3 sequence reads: CATPFREGTTKNIQYF. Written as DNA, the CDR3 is TGTGCCACGCCATTCAGGGAGGGTACGACCAAAAACATTCAGTACTTC.

CDR3 sequence reads: CASSSSMNEETQYF. CDR3 nucleotides: TGTGCCAGCAGTTCCAGTATGAATGAAGAGACCCAGTACTTC. The chain carries TRBV12-3 or TRBV12-4 and TRBJ2-5, with D unresolved. V lost 4 bases and J 3 bases, leaving 12 bases between the germline ends. This CDR3 has 14 residues.

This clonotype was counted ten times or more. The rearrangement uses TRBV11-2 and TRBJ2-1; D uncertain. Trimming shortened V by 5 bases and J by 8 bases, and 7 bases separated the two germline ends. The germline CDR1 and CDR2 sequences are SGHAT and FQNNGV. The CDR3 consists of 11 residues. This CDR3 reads CASSPSHEQFF. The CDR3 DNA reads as TGTGCCAGCAGCCCCTCGCATGAGCAGTTCTTC. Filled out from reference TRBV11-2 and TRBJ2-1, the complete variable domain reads EAGVAQSPRYKIIEKRQSVAFWCNPISGHATLYWYQQILGQGPKLLIQFQNNGVVDDSQLPKDRFSAERLKGVDSTLKIQPAKLEDSAVYLCASSPSHEQFFGPGTRLTVL.

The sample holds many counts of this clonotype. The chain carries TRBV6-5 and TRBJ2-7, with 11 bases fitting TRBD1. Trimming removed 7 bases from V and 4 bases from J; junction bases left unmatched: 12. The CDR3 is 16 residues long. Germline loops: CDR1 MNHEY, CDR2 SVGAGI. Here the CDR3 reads CASTNRNGQGAYEQYF. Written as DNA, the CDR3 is TGTGCCAGCACCAACCGGAACGGACAGGGGGCGTACGAGCAGTACTTC.

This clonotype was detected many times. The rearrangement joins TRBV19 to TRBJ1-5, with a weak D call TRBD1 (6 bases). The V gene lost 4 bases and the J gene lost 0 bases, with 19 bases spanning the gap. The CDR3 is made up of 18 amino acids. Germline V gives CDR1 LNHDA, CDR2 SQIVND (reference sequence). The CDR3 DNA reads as TGTGCCAGTAGTACCGACCTGCCAGGGGATGGTAGCAATCAGCCCCAGCATTTT. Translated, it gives CASSTDLPGDGSNQPQHF.

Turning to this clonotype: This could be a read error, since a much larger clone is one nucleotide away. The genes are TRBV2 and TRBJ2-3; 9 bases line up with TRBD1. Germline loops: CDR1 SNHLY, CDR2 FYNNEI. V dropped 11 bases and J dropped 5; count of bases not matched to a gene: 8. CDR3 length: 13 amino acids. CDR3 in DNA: TGTGCCGTCGGGACAGGGACGGGAGATACGCAGTATTTT. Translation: CAVGTGTGDTQYF.

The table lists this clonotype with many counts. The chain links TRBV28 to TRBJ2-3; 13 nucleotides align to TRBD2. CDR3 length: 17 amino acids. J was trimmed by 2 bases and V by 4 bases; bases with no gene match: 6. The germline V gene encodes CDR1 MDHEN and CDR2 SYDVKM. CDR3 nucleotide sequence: TGTGCCAGCAGTTCCAAGGGACTAGCGGGGTACACAGATACGCAGTATTTT. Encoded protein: CASSSKGLAGYTDTQYF.

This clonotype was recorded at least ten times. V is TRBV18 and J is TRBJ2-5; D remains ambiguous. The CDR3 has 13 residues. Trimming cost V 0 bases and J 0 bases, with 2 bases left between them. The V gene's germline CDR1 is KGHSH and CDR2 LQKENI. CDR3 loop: CASSPPDQETQYF. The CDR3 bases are TGTGCCAGCTCACCACCTGACCAAGAGACCCAGTACTTC.

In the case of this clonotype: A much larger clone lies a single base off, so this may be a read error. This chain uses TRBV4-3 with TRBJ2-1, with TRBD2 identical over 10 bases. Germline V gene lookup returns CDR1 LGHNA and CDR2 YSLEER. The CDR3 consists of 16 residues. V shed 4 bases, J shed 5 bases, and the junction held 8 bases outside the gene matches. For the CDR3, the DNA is TGCGCCAGCAGCCGTGGTAGGACTAGCGGTCACAATGAGCAGTTCTTC. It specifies CASSRGRTSGHNEQFF.

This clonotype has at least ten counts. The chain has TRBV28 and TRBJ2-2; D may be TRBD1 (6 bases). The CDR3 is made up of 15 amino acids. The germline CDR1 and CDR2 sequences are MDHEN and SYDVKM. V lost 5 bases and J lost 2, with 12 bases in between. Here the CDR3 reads CASSPSGTNTGELFF. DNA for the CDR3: TGTGCCAGCAGTCCCTCCGGGACAAACACCGGGGAGCTGTTTTTT.

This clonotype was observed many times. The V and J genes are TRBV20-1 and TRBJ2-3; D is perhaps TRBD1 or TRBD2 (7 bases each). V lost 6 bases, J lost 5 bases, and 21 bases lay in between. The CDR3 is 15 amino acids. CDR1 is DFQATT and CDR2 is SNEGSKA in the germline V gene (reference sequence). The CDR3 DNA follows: TGCAGTGCCCGCAGGGGAGGGGGCTCTAAAGATACGCAGTATTTT. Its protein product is CSARRGGGSKDTQYF.

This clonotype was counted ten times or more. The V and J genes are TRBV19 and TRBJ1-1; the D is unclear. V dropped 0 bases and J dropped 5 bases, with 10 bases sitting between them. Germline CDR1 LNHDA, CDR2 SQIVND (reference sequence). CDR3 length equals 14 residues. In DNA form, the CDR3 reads TGTGCCAGTAGTATAGATCGAGGGATTACTGAAGCTTTCTTT. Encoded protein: CASSIDRGITEAFF.

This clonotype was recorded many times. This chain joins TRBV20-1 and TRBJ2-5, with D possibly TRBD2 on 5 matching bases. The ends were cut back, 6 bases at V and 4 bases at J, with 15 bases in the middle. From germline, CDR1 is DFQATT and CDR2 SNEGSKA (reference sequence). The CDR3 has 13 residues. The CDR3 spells CSATDRDRETQYF. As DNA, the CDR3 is TGCAGTGCCACAGACCGGGATCGAGAGACCCAGTACTTC.

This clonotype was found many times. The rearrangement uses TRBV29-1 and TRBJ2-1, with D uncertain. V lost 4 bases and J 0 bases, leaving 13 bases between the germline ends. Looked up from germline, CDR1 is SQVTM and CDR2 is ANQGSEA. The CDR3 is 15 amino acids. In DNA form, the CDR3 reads TGCAGCGTTGTAGCTACCGACTCCTCCTACAATGAGCAGTTCTTC. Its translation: CSVVATDSSYNEQFF.

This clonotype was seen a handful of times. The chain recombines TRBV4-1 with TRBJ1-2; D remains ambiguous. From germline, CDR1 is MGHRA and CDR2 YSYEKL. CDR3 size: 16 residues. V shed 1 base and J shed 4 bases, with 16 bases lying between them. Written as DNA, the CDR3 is TGCGCCAGCAGCCAAGGTTACGTCGGGGTCGCCTATGGCTACACCTTC. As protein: CASSQGYVGVAYGYTF.

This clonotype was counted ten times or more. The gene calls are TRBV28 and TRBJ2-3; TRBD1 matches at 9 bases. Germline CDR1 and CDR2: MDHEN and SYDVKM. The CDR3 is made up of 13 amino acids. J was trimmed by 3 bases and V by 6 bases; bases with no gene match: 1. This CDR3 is CASRTGGTDTQYF. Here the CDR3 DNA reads TGTGCCAGCAGGACAGGGGGAACAGATACGCAGTATTTT.

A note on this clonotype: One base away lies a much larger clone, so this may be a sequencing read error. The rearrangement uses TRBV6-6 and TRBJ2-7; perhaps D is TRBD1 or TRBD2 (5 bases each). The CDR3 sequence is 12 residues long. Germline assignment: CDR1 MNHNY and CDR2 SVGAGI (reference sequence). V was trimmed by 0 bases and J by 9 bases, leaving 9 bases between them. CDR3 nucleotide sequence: TGTGCCAGCAGTTACTCAGGGGACCTGCAGTACTTC. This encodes CASSYSGDLQYF.

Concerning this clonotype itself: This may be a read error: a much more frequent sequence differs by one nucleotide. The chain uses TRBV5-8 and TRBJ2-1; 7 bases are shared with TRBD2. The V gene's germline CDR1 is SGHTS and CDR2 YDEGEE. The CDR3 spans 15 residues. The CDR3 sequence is CDSSRKRDVYNEQFF. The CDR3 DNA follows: TGTGACAGTAGCCGAAAGCGGGACGTCTACAATGAGCAGTTCTTC.

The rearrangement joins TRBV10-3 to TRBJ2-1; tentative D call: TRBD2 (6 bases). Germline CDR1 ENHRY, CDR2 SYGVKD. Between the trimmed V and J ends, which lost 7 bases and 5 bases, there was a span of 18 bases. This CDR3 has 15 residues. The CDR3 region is CAIMLGLAQNNEQFF. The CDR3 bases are TGTGCCATCATGTTGGGGCTAGCGCAAAACAATGAGCAGTTCTTC.